The text below deals with one T cell receptor (beta chain). Each CDR3 protein is one row after TCRdb ran MiXCR on the RT-PCR reads. The sample yields approximately 150,000 distinct CDR3 sequences, approximately 30% seen once. The sample belongs to a study of patients and donors after allogeneic stem cell transplantation. This TCR derives from a human donor who was either an allogeneic HSCT recipient or a stem cell or donor lymphocyte infusion donor (not recorded which). It is not recorded whose cells these are; they may come from a transplant donor. The sequenced sample consisted of blood, either unsorted or a sorted T cell fraction (not recorded which).

The CDR3 loop reads CASSQRRSGELFF. The DNA for the CDR3 is TGCGCCAGCAGCCAAAGGAGGTCCGGGGAGCTGTTTTTT. V and J are TRBV4-3 and TRBJ2-2; possibly TRBD2 for D (5 bases). Trimming removed 2 bases from V and 6 bases from J, with 7 bases in between. CDR1 is LGHNA and CDR2 is YSLEER in the germline V gene. This CDR3 comprises 13 residues.